One sample yielded the 4 T cell receptor beta chains listed below, sequenced in a study of blood T cell repertoires in COVID-19. The repertoire was sequenced with immunoSEQ multiplex PCR; TCRdb's copy has only in-frame clones and lacks some. Of more than 95,000 clones listed, about nine tenths were seen once; the top ten hold 1.5% to 2%. The sample was peripheral blood. Receptors originate from a human donor with active COVID-19. The donor label of this sample is uncertain.

V gene TRBV4-1 combines with J gene TRBJ1-3; no reliable D call. CDR1 and CDR2 from the germline V gene are MGHRA and YSYEKL. The CDR3 totals 17 residues. With 1 base removed from V and 0 bases from J, the gap between germline ends came to 13 bases. CDR3 bases: TGCGCCAGCAGCCAAGGGACTGCACTTCGCTCTGGAAACACCATATATTTT. Residues: CASSQGTALRSGNTIYF.

The V gene is TRBV5-5, the J gene TRBJ2-1, with TRBD1 identical over 8 bases. The germline V gene encodes CDR1 SGHKS and CDR2 YYEKEE (reference sequence). With 1 base clipped from V and 0 bases from J, the junction kept 3 bases outside the gene matches. The CDR3 has 16 amino acids. The CDR3 protein is CASSLTGGSSYNEQFF. The CDR3, as DNA: TGTGCCAGCAGCTTGACAGGGGGGTCCTCCTACAATGAGCAGTTCTTC.

The chain has TRBV5-5 and TRBJ1-2, with D possibly TRBD1 on 5 matching bases. The CDR3 totals 10 residues. V lost 7 bases and J 12 bases, leaving 13 bases between the germline ends. From germline, CDR1 is SGHKS and CDR2 YYEKEE (reference sequence). In DNA form, the CDR3 reads TGTGCCAGCGTAAATGTGGGGCACACCTTC. This encodes CASVNVGHTF.

V is TRBV3-1 (or the pseudogene TRBV3-2) and J is TRBJ2-5, with 11 bases fitting TRBD2. The germline V gene encodes CDR1 LGHDT and CDR2 YNNKEL (reference sequence). This CDR3 spans 18 amino acids. J gave up 4 bases and V 1 base, and 11 bases lay outside the gene matches. Here the CDR3 DNA reads TGTGCCAGCAGCCAAGTAGGTGCTAGCGGGGGGACTCGAGAGACCCAGTACTTC. It yields the protein CASSQVGASGGTRETQYF.